This TCR beta chain came from a study of neurological immune-mediated disorders. Trimming took 2 bases from V and 1 from J, leaving 10 bases between them. Germline V gene data show CDR1 as SGHRS and CDR2 as YFSETQ. This CDR3 is built from 14 residues. Many counts were recorded for this clonotype. Every sequencing run gave over 160 million TCR-beta sequences, taken from 15-18 subjects. Via MiXCR, TCRdb re-called the 5' RACE reads, giving one row per CDR3 protein. Of 65,000 to 85,000 distinct CDR3 sequences listed, approximately 6% are singletons. Time point specified: longitudinal time-point 2. Sequenced: PBMCs. The TCR originated in a woman aged 55-70 years with multiple sclerosis. The chain links TRBV5-1 to TRBJ2-7, with D unresolved. The CDR3 region has the DNA TGCGCCAGCAGCTTTTCAGGTTCATCCTACGAGCAGTACTTC. Its protein is CASSFSGSSYEQYF.